Presented here are 22 T cell receptor beta chains from one specimen sequenced in a study of cytomegalovirus exposure and HLA in healthy donors (dated by TCRdb to 2016 to 2017). The method was the immunoSEQ multiplex PCR assay. A mixture of 60 forward primers for TCR Vbeta segments and 13 reverse primers for TCR Jbeta segments was used in the multiplex PCR. Sourced from immuneACCESS, this table was stored by TCRdb with only in-frame sequences that have V and J called. A share of the clones is absent; for the studies checked, an unresolved V gene accounts for under half, and the remainder has no known explanation. The sample table shows about 150,000 clones, and over 60% are seen once. Around 2% of the sample goes to the ten largest clones. The sample consisted of PBMCs. Receptor source: a man aged 30 to 39 in good health and CMV-seronegative.

The chain couples TRBV2 to TRBJ2-1; TRBD2 agrees at 11 bases. CDR1 SNHLY and CDR2 FYNNEI come from the germline V gene. J was trimmed by 6 bases and V by 7 bases; bases with no gene match: 11. CDR3 size: 16 residues. The CDR3 DNA follows: TGTGCCAGCAATCTAGCGGGAGGACCTCTGGCCAATGAGCAGTTCTTC. Amino acid sequence: CASNLAGGPLANEQFF.

This CDR3 is CASSRGTSGRTNHNEQFF. CDR3 DNA: TGTGCCAGCAGCCGGGGGACTAGCGGGAGAACGAACCACAATGAGCAGTTCTTC. The gene calls are TRBV5-4 and TRBJ2-1; 14 bases match TRBD2. Germline assignment: CDR1 SGHNT and CDR2 YYREEE (reference sequence). Germline trimming cut 4 bases from V and 5 bases from J; bases unmatched to any gene: 11. CDR3 length: 18 amino acids.

Of note for this clone: In the same sample, other DNA sequences code for this CDR3. CDR3: CASSQTGLRESYEQYF. CDR3 nucleotide sequence: TGTGCCAGCAGCCAAACGGGACTACGCGAAAGTTACGAGCAGTACTTC. This chain uses TRBV7-3 with TRBJ2-7; 7 bases are a match to TRBD2. The CDR3 has 16 residues. Germline V gene data show CDR1 as SGHTA and CDR2 as FQGTGA. V gave up 5 bases and J gave up 4 bases; unmatched junction bases: 14.

This clone was counted a single time. The chain combines TRBV18 with TRBJ1-1; the match to TRBD1 covers 7 bases. Germline V lookup: CDR1 KGHSH, CDR2 LQKENI. Trimming at V came to 6 bases and at J to 6 bases, leaving 16 bases not matched to a gene. The CDR3 has 16 residues. CDR3 protein: CASSQSLGTAVSEAFF. Here the CDR3 DNA reads TGTGCCAGCTCTCAATCACTCGGGACAGCTGTCTCTGAAGCTTTCTTT.

V and J are TRBV9 and TRBJ1-3, with TRBD1 as a possible D gene (6 bases). Germline V lookup: CDR1 SGDLS, CDR2 YYNGEE. V gave up 5 bases and J gave up 0 bases, with 15 bases separating them. CDR3 length: 16 residues. In DNA form, the CDR3 reads TGTGCCAGCAGTTCACATACAGGGATCTCTGGAAACACCATATATTTT. It is translated as CASSSHTGISGNTIYF.

The V and J genes are TRBV30 and TRBJ2-2; the match to TRBD2 covers 10 bases. V shed 0 bases and J 3 bases; nucleotides not matched to a gene: 1. This CDR3 has 15 residues. Germline V gene sequence: CDR1 GTSNPN, CDR2 SVGIG (reference sequence). CDR3 protein: CAWSVAGGHTGELFF. DNA of the CDR3: TGTGCCTGGAGTGTAGCGGGAGGGCACACCGGGGAGCTGTTTTTT.

CDR3 residues: CAWSGLAGGGQETQYF. The DNA of the CDR3 is TGTGCCTGGAGCGGACTAGCGGGAGGGGGCCAAGAGACCCAGTACTTC. The V and J genes are TRBV30 and TRBJ2-5; 15 bases are a match to TRBD2. The germline V gene has CDR1 GTSNPN and CDR2 SVGIG (reference sequence). This CDR3 region has 16 residues. Trimming cost V 3 bases and J 1 base; bases outside gene matches: 3.

The CDR3 sequence: CASSLGTANEKLFF. CDR3 nucleotides: TGTGCCAGCAGCCTCGGGACAGCAAATGAAAAACTGTTTTTT. The V and J genes are TRBV2 and TRBJ1-4; TRBD1 aligns across 7 bases. The germline gives CDR1 SNHLY, CDR2 FYNNEI. The CDR3 consists of 14 residues. Germline trimming cut 6 bases from V and 5 bases from J; bases unmatched to any gene: 6.

The chain couples TRBV7-6 to TRBJ2-7, with a tentative D call TRBD1 (6 bases). V lost 5 bases and J 0 bases, leaving 14 bases between the germline ends. Germline CDR1 reads SGHVS; CDR2 reads FNYEAQ. The CDR3 totals 15 residues. The chain's CDR3 is CASSVGHLSSYEQYF. The CDR3 nucleotides are TGTGCCAGCAGCGTGGGACATCTGAGCTCCTACGAGCAGTACTTC.

This rearrangement joins TRBV28 to TRBJ2-2; 8 positions match TRBD2. The V segment lost 8 bases and the J segment 1 base; nucleotides outside the gene matches: 3. The CDR3 covers 14 residues. CDR1 MDHEN and CDR2 SYDVKM come from the germline V gene. The CDR3 nucleotides are TGTGCCAGCGGCGCGGGAGGGAACACCGGGGAGCTGTTTTTT. Its protein product is CASGAGGNTGELFF.

The gene calls are TRBV7-9 and TRBJ2-7, with D perhaps TRBD2 (6 bases). CDR3 size: 16 residues. Germline-derived CDR1 and CDR2 are SEHNR and FQNEAQ (reference sequence). The V end was cut by 5 bases, the J end by 0 bases, with 17 bases between. The CDR3 coding sequence is TGTGCCAGCAGCCTGGGAGGTGGGCCCCCCTCCTACGAGCAGTACTTC. This encodes CASSLGGGPPSYEQYF.

The J gene is TRBJ2-7, the V gene TRBV2; D perhaps matches TRBD1 (5 bases). CDR1 SNHLY and CDR2 FYNNEI come from the germline V gene. The CDR3 consists of 15 residues. V lost 5 bases and J lost 2, with 16 bases in between. CDR3 loop: CASSPTGRGTYEQYF. CDR3 DNA: TGTGCCAGCAGTCCAACAGGTAGGGGAACCTACGAGCAGTACTTC.

The chain couples TRBV7-9 to TRBJ2-5; D gene ambiguous. This CDR3 comprises 14 residues. V dropped 0 bases and J dropped 2 bases, with 7 bases sitting between them. Germline CDR1 SEHNR, CDR2 FQNEAQ (reference sequence). CDR3 in amino acids: CASSLAPSQETQYF. CDR3 nucleotide sequence: TGTGCCAGCAGCTTAGCGCCCAGTCAAGAGACCCAGTACTTC.

The chain is built from TRBV20-1 and TRBJ2-5; D not resolved. Trimming left V 1 base short and J 13 bases short, with 7 bases between. CDR1 is DFQATT, CDR2 SNEGSKA, per germline (reference sequence). CDR3 length: 9 residues. Here the CDR3 reads CSARVGAYF. The CDR3 nucleotides are TGCAGTGCTAGAGTCGGAGCGTACTTC.

The genes are TRBV6-6 and TRBJ1-1; TRBD1 matches at 7 bases. The V gene end was trimmed by 6 bases and the J gene end by 7 bases; junction bases not matched to a gene: 11. The CDR3 is 14 amino acids. Germline CDR1 is MNHNY and CDR2 is SVGAGI (reference sequence). CDR3 DNA sequence: TGTGCCAGCAGACCTGACAGGGAGCGGGTTGAAGCTTTCTTT. Protein sequence: CASRPDRERVEAFF.

V is TRBV7-9 and J is TRBJ1-2; 7 bases match TRBD1. Trimming cost V 6 bases and J 2 bases; bases outside gene matches: 6. The germline V gene encodes CDR1 SEHNR and CDR2 FQNEAQ (reference sequence). This CDR3 comprises 14 residues. CDR3 sequence (DNA): TGTGCCAGCAGTTCACAGGGGATCAACTATGGCTACACCTTC. Translated: CASSSQGINYGYTF.

The chain couples TRBV30 to TRBJ2-1; no firm D call. This CDR3 has 12 residues. CDR1 is GTSNPN and CDR2 is SVGIG in the germline V gene (reference sequence). V lost 0 bases to trimming and J lost 9 bases, with 9 bases between them. CDR3 nucleotide sequence: TGTGCCTGGAGTGTACCTAGTCTTGAGCAGTTCTTC. Translating it yields CAWSVPSLEQFF.

This chain links TRBV10-2 with TRBJ1-2; TRBD1 matches at 8 bases. The CDR3 sequence is 15 residues long. The V gene end was trimmed by 5 bases and the J gene end by 5 bases; junction bases not matched to a gene: 10. In germline, CDR1 is WSHSY, CDR2 SAAADI. The CDR3 nucleotides are TGCGCCAGCAGTTCCAGGGGGCCTCTCCTATATGGCTACACCTTC. This encodes CASSSRGPLLYGYTF.

This clone was seen a single time. The chain has TRBV28 and TRBJ2-7; TRBD2 matches 8 bases. The germline V gene encodes CDR1 MDHEN and CDR2 SYDVKM. V dropped 6 bases and J dropped 5; count of bases not matched to a gene: 15. The CDR3 sequence is 16 residues long. The CDR3, as DNA: TGTGCCAGCAGCCTGGGGACGGGAGGGCCATGGGACGAGCAGTACTTC. Its protein product is CASSLGTGGPWDEQYF.

The chain carries TRBV6-1 and TRBJ1-5; 9 nucleotides match TRBD1. The CDR3 totals 13 residues. Germline lookup yields CDR1 MNHNS and CDR2 SASEGT. CDR3 residues: CANRQGDGQPQHF. The CDR3 DNA reads TGTGCTAACCGACAGGGGGATGGTCAGCCCCAGCATTTT.

The V call is TRBV6-5, the J call TRBJ2-2; D remains unclear. Germline V lookup: CDR1 MNHEY, CDR2 SVGAGI. The CDR3 has 16 residues. Between the trimmed V and J ends, which lost 0 bases and 0 bases, there was a span of 8 bases. CDR3 loop: CASSYSKLANTGELFF. CDR3 coding DNA: TGTGCCAGCAGTTACTCTAAACTGGCGAACACCGGGGAGCTGTTTTTT.

This clone was seen once. The gene calls are TRBV2 and TRBJ2-2; TRBD1 aligns across 11 bases. V was clipped by 6 bases and J by 3 bases; unmatched bases: 9. Germline V lookup: CDR1 SNHLY, CDR2 FYNNEI. This CDR3 is 17 amino acids long. The CDR3 DNA reads as TGTGCCAGCAGAAGGGACAGGGGGAGGGTTTACACCGGGGAGCTGTTTTTT. Translating gives CASRRDRGRVYTGELFF.